Reported below is one T cell receptor beta chain. Measured with immunoSEQ multiplex PCR; TCRdb has only the in-frame clones, and not every one. The table lists some 240,000 clones, under 90% of them singletons. The data derive from a study of blood T cell repertoires in COVID-19. As for the study in general: Samples representing acute and convalescent COVID-19 were sourced from the United States, Italy and Spain. T cells, B-cell-depleted T cells, or PBMCs supplied cDNA or gDNA.

The length of the CDR3 is 19 residues. The germline gives CDR1 SGHAT, CDR2 FQNNGV. V was clipped by 5 bases and J by 3 bases; unmatched bases: 17. This receptor was obtained from a man under 40 with acute COVID-19. Sequencing was carried out using PBMCs or T cells enriched from blood (not recorded which). This chain links TRBV11-2 with TRBJ2-1; 9 bases are shared with TRBD2. The CDR3 loop is CASSARASGLAGSYNEQFF. CDR3 bases: TGTGCCAGCAGCGCCCGCGCATCGGGACTAGCAGGGAGCTACAATGAGCAGTTCTTC.